Only a few counts were recorded for the clone carrying this T cell receptor beta chain. Its specificity is unknown. The data were obtained in a study of metastatic and nonmetastatic thyroid tumors. For the study at large: Samples came from malignant and benign thyroid patients, and repertoires were compared across blood and tumor or nodule tissue. Whole-study results and caveats: Benign nodules reportedly had significantly lower TCR beta diversity than malignant thyroid tumors in blood and tumor.

Germline loops: CDR1 LGHNT, CDR2 FRNRAP. The length of the CDR3 is 14 residues. V was trimmed by 5 bases and J by 3 bases, leaving 13 bases between them. Not a single patient had been given any form of treatment at any point before undergoing thyroid surgery. TCRdb reprocessed the PCR reads using MiXCR. Of around 18,000 clones in the sample, 29% are singletons; the top ten hold roughly 13%. The chain is built from TRBV12-5 and TRBJ1-1, with D maybe TRBD1 (5 bases). The sequence was collected from a female donor with papillary thyroid cancer or a benign thyroid nodule (not recorded which). Some clones in this sample may be carry-over from other donors' samples. Sequenced input: tumor tissue. As DNA, the CDR3 is TGTGCTAGTGGTCCCCCGGGGGAGTACACTGAAGCTTTCTTT. Its protein is CASGPPGEYTEAFF. Variable domain in full (rest from reference TRBV12-5 and TRBJ1-1): DARVTQTPRHKVTEMGQEVTMRCQPILGHNTVFWYRQTMMQGLELLAYFRNRAPLDDSGMPKDRFSAEMPDATLATLKIQPSEPRDSAVYFCASGPPGEYTEAFFGQGTRLTVV.